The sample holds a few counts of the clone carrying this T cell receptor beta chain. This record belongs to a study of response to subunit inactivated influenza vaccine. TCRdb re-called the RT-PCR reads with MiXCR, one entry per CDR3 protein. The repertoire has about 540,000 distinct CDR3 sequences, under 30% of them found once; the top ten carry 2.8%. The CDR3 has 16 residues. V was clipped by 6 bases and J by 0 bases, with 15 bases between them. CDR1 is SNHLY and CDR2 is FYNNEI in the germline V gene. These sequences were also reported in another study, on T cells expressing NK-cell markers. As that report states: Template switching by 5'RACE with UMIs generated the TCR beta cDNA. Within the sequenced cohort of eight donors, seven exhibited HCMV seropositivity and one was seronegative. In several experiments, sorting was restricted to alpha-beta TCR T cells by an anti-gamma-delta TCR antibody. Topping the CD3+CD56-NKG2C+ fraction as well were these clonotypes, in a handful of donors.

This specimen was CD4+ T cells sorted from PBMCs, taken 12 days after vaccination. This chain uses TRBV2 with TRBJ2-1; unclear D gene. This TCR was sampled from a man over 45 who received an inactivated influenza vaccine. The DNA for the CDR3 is TGTGCCAGCAGCAAACCACCCAGGTACTCCTACAATGAGCAGTTCTTC. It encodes CASSKPPRYSYNEQFF. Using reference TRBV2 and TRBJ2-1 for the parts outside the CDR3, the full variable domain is EPEVTQTPSHQVTQMGQEVILRCVPISNHLYFYWYRQILGQKVEFLVSFYNNEISEKSEIFDDQFSVERPDGSNFTLKIRSTKLEDSAMYFCASSKPPRYSYNEQFFGPGTRLTVL.